This TCR beta chain is drawn from a study of T cell clonality in common variable immunodeficiency. Study-level points and caveats: In common variable immunodeficiency, TCR beta chains reportedly carried fewer deletions and N-nucleotide insertions.

Caucasian heritage predominated among both patients and controls. This clone was observed many times. Its antigen is as yet unknown. Read data end 3 residues before the CDR3 end; the end is taken from the germline J gene. Control and CVID samples contributed equal amounts of genomic DNA. The table came from immunoSEQ multiplex PCR; TCRdb's copy has only in-frame clones and leaves some out. This sample has 44,000 or so clones, each found more than once. CDR1 is SGHDT, CDR2 YYEEEE, per germline. J gave up 5 bases and V 6 bases, and 4 bases lay outside the gene matches. The length of the CDR3 is 13 residues.

The chain has TRBV5-6 and TRBJ1-2, with 10 nucleotides matching TRBD1. The receptor was derived from a person aged 18-70 years in good health. The sample was peripheral blood mononuclear cells. CDR3 bases read: TGTGCCAGCAATCCGGGACAGGGGTATGGC. Its protein is CASNPGQGYG. The whole CDR3 protein reads CASNPGQGYGYTF.